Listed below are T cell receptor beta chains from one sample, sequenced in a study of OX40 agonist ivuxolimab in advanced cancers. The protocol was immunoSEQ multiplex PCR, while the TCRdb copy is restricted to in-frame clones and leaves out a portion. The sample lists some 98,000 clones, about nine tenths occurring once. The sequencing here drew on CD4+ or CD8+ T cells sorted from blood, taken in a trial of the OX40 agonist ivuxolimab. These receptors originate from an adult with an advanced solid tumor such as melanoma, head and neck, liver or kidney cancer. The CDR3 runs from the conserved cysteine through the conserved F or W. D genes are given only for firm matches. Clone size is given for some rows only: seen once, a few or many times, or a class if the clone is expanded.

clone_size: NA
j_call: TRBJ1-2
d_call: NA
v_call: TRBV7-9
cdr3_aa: CASSRGEANYGYTF
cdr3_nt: TGTGCCAGCAGCCGTGGGGAAGCTAACTATGGCTACACCTTC

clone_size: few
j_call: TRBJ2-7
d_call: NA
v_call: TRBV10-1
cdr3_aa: CASSERRGNEQYF
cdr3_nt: TGCGCCAGCAGTGAGCGCCGGGGAAACGAGCAGTACTTC

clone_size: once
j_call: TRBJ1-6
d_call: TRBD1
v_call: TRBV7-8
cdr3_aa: CASSLDRGKISPLHF
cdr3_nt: TGTGCCAGCAGCTTAGACAGGGGGAAAATTTCACCCCTCCACTTT

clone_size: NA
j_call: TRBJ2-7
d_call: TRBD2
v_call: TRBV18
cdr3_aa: CASSTLGGTDEQYF
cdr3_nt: TGTGCCAGCTCAACCCTGGGAGGGACGGACGAGCAGTACTTC

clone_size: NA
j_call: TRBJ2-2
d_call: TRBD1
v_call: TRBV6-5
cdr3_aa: CASRSGTGNTWELFF
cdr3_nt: TGTGCCAGCAGATCCGGGACAGGGAACACCTGGGAGCTGTTTTTT

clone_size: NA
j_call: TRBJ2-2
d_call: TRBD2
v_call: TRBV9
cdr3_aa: CASSVIAGVYTGELFF
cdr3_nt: TGTGCCAGCAGCGTCATAGCGGGGGTGTACACCGGGGAGCTGTTTTTT

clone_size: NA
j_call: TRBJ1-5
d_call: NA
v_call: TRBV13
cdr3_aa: CASSFSRYSNQPQHF
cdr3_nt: TGTGCCAGCAGCTTTTCCAGGTATAGCAATCAGCCCCAGCATTTT

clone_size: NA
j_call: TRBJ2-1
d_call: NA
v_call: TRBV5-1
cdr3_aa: CASSPEGGSYNEQFF
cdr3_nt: TGCGCCAGCAGCCCCGAGGGGGGTAGCTACAATGAGCAGTTCTTC

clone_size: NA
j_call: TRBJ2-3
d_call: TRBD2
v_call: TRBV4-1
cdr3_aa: CASSLAGGTDTQYF
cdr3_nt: TGCGCCAGCAGCCTAGCGGGGGGCACAGATACGCAGTATTTT

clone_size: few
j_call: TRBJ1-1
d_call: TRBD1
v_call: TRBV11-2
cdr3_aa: CASSPRTGENTEAFF
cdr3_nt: TGTGCCAGCAGCCCTCGGACAGGGGAGAACACTGAAGCTTTCTTT

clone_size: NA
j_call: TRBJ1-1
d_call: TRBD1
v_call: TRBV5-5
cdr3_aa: CASSSTGGWTEAFF
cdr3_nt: TGTGCCAGCAGCTCGACAGGGGGTTGGACTGAAGCTTTCTTT

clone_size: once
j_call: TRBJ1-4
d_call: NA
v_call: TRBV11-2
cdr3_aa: CASSPTGTVQNEKLFF
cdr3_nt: TGTGCCAGCAGCCCTACGGGGACGGTGCAAAATGAAAAACTGTTTTTT

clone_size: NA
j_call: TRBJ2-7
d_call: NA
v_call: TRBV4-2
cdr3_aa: CASSQSGTRDDHEQYF
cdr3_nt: TGTGCCAGCAGCCAATCGGGGACTCGCGATGACCACGAGCAGTACTTC

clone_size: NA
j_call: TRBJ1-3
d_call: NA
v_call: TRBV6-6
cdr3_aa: CASSLWGRGNTIYF
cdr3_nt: TGTGCCAGCAGTTTATGGGGAAGGGGAAACACCATATATTTT

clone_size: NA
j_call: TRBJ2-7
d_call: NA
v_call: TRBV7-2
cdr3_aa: CASSTGGDRVNEQYF
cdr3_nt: TGTGCCAGCAGCACCGGGGGGGACAGGGTTAACGAGCAGTACTTC

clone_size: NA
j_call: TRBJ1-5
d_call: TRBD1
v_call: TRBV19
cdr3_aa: CASSIQGGTGSRPQHF
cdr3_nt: TGTGCCAGTAGTATACAAGGAGGGACAGGTTCACGGCCCCAGCATTTT

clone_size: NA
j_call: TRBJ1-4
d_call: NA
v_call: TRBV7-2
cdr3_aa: CASSEQTMFNEKLFF
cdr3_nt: TGTGCCAGCAGCGAGCAGACCATGTTCAATGAAAAACTGTTTTTT

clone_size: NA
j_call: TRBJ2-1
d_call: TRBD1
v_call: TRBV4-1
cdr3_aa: CASSQERGTGAVNEQFF
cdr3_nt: TGCGCCAGCAGCCAAGAAAGGGGGACAGGGGCCGTCAATGAGCAGTTCTTC

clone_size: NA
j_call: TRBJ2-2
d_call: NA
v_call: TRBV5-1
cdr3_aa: CASSLVGSPGELFF
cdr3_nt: TGCGCCAGCAGCTTGGTGGGGTCGCCCGGGGAGCTGTTTTTT

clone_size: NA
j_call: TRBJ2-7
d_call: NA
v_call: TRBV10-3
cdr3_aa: CAIRRQEDYEQYF
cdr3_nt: TGTGCCATCAGGCGGCAGGAAGACTACGAGCAGTACTTC

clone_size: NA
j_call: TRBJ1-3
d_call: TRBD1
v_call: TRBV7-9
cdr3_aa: CASRPQGVGNTIYF
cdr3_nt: TGTGCCAGCAGACCTCAGGGGGTCGGAAACACCATATATTTT

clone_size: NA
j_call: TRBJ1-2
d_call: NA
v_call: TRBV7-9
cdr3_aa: CASSLAGGPNYGYTF
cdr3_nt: TGTGCCAGCAGCTTAGCGGGCGGACCTAACTATGGCTACACCTTC

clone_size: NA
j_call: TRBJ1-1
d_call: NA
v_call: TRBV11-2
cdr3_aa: CASSLRTGRANTEAFF
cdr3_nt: TGTGCCAGCAGCTTAAGAACGGGCAGAGCGAACACTGAAGCTTTCTTT

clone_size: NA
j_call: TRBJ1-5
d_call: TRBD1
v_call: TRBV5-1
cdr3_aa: CASSLGTGRVSGQPQHF
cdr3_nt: TGCGCCAGCAGCTTGGGGACAGGCAGGGTTAGCGGCCAGCCCCAGCATTTT

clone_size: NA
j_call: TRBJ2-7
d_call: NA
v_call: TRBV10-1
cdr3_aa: CASRESKGSEQYF
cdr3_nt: TGCGCCAGCAGAGAGAGCAAGGGGTCCGAGCAGTACTTC

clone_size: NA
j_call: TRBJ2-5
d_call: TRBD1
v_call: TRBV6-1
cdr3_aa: CASGLLGRGQETQYF
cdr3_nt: TGTGCCAGCGGATTACTGGGCAGGGGGCAAGAGACCCAGTACTTC

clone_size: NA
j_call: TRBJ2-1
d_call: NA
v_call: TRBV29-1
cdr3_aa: CSVEVAANEQFF
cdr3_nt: TGCAGCGTTGAGGTAGCGGCGAATGAGCAGTTCTTC

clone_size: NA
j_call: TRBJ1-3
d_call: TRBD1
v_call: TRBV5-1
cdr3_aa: CASSLALGQGALGNTIYF
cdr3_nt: TGCGCCAGCAGCTTGGCCCTTGGCCAGGGGGCATTGGGAAACACCATATATTTT

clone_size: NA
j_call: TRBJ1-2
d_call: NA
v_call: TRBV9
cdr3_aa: CASSVGNGGYTF
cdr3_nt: TGTGCCAGCAGCGTAGGAAACGGTGGCTACACCTTC

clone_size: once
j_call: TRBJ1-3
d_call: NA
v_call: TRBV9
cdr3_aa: CASSRQRGGNTIYF
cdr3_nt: TGTGCCAGCAGCCGCCAACGTGGGGGAAACACCATATATTTT

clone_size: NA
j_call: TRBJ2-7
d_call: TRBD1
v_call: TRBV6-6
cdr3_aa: CASRGQVSNYEQYF
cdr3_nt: TGTGCCAGCCGAGGACAGGTTTCCAACTACGAGCAGTACTTC

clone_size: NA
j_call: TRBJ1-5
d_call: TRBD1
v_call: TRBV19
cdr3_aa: CASSIVRGQGVKLSNQPQHF
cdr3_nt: TGTGCCAGTAGTATCGTGCGGGGTCAGGGGGTAAAATTAAGCAATCAGCCCCAGCATTTT

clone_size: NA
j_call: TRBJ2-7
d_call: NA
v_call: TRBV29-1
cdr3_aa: CSVERGDSYEQYF
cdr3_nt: TGCAGCGTTGAAAGGGGCGATTCCTACGAGCAGTACTTC

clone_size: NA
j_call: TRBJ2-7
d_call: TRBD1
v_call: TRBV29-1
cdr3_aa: CSVIGQASYEQYF
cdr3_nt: TGCAGCGTTATAGGACAGGCTTCCTACGAGCAGTACTTC

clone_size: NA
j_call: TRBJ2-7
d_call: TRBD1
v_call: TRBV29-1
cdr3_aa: CSSRQGHEQYF
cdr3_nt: TGCAGCTCCAGACAGGGCCACGAGCAGTACTTC

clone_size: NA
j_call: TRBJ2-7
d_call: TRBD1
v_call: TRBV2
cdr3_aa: CASRGRDRGEQYF
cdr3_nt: TGTGCCAGCAGGGGGCGGGACAGGGGCGAGCAGTACTTC

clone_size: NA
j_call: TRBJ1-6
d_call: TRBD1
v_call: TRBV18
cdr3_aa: CASSPRTGGDSPLHF
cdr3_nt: TGTGCCAGCTCACCGAGGACAGGGGGTGATTCACCCCTCCACTTT

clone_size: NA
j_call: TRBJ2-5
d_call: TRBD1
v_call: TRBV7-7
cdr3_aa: CASSTDRGTETQYF
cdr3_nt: TGTGCTAGCAGCACCGACAGGGGTACGGAGACCCAGTACTTC

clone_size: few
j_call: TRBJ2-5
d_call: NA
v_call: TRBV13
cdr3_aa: CASREARWEETQYF
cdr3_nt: TGTGCCAGCAGGGAGGCGCGTTGGGAAGAGACCCAGTACTTC

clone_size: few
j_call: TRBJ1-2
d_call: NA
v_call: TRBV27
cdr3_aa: CASSLSGAQVEGYTF
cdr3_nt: TGTGCCAGCAGTTTATCGGGGGCGCAGGTAGAAGGCTACACCTTC

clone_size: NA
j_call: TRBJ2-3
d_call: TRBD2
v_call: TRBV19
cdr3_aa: CASSIPSGGATDTQYF
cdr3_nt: TGTGCCAGTAGTATACCCAGCGGGGGGGCAACAGATACGCAGTATTTT

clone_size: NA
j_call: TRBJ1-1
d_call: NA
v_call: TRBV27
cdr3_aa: CASSFASAPGNTEAFF
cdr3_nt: TGTGCCAGCAGTTTTGCGAGCGCCCCTGGGAACACTGAAGCTTTCTTT